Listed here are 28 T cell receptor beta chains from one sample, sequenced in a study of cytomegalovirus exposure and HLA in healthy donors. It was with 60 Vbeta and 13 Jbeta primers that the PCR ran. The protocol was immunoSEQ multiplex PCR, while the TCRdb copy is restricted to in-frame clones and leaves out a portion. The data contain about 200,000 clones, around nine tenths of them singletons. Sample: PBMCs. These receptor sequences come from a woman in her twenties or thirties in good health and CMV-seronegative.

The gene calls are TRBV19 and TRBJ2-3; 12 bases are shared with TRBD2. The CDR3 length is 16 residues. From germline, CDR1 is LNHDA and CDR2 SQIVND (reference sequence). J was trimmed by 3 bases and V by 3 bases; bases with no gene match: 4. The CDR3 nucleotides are TGTGCCAGTAGTATCCAGACTAGCGGGAGTACAGATACGCAGTATTTT. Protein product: CASSIQTSGSTDTQYF.

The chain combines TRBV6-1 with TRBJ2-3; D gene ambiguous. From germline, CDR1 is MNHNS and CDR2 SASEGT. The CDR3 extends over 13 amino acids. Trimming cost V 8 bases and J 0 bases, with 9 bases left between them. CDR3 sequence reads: CASHTPSTDTQYF. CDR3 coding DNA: TGTGCCAGCCACACACCTAGCACAGATACGCAGTATTTT.

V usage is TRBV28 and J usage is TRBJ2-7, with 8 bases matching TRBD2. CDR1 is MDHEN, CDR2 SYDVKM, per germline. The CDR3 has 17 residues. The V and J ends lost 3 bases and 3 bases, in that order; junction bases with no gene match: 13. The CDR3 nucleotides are TGTGCCAGCAGTTTTGCAACGGGAGCGGGAGAGCGCTACGAGCAGTACTTC. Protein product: CASSFATGAGERYEQYF.

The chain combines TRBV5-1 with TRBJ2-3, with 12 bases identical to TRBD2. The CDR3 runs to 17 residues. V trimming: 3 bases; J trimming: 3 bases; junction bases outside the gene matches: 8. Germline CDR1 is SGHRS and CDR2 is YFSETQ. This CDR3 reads CASSSGPGTSGTDTQYF. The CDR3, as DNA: TGCGCCAGCAGCTCGGGCCCCGGGACTAGCGGGACAGATACGCAGTATTTT. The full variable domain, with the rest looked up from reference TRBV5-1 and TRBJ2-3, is KAGVTQTPRYLIKTRGQQVTLSCSPISGHRSVSWYQQTPGQGLQFLFEYFSETQRNKGNFPGRFSGRQFSNSRSEMNVSTLELGDSALYLCASSSGPGTSGTDTQYFGPGTRLTVL.

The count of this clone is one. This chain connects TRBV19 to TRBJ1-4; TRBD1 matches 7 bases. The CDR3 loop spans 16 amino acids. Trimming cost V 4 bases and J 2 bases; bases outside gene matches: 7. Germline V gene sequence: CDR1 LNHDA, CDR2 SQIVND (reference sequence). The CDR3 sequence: CASSTHRGSTNEKLFF. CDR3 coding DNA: TGTGCCAGTAGTACTCACAGGGGATCGACTAATGAAAAACTGTTTTTT.

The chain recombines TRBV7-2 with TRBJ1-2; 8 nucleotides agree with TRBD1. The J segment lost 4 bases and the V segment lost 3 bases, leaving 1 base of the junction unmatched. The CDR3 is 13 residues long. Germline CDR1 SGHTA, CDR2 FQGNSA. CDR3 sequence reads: CASSLGTGYGYTF. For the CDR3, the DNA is TGTGCCAGCAGCTTGGGGACAGGCTATGGCTACACCTTC.

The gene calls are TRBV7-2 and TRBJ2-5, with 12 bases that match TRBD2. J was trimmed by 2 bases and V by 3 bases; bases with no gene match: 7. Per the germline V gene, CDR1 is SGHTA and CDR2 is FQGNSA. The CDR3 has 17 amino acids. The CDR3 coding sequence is TGTGCCAGCAGCTTTGGGGCTAGCGGGAGGGGTCAAGAGACCCAGTACTTC. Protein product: CASSFGASGRGQETQYF.

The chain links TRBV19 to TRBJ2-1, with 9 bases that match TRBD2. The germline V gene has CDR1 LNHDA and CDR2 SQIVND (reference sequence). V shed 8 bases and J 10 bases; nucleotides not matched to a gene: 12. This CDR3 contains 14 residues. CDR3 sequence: CASGGAGGRGEQFF. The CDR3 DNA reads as TGTGCCAGTGGGGGAGCGGGAGGCCGGGGGGAGCAGTTCTTC.

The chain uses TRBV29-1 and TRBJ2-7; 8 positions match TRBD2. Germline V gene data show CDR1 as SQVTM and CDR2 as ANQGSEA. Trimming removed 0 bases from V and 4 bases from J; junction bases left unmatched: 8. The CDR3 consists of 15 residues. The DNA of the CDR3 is TGCAGCGTTGAAGATGGTGCGGCTAGCGGGTACGAGCAGTACTTC. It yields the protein CSVEDGAASGYEQYF.

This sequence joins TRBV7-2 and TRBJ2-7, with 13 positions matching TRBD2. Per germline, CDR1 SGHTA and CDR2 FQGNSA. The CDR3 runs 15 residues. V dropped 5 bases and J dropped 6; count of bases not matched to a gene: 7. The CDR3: CASSPVLAGGSEQYF. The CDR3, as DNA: TGTGCCAGCAGCCCAGTACTAGCGGGAGGGTCCGAGCAGTACTTC.

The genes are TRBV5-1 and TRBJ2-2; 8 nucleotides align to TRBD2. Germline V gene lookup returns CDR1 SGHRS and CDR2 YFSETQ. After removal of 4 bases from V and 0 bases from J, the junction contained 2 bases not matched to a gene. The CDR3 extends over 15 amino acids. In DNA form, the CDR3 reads TGCGCCAGCAGCACGGGACTAGCGAACACCGGGGAGCTGTTTTTT. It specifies CASSTGLANTGELFF.

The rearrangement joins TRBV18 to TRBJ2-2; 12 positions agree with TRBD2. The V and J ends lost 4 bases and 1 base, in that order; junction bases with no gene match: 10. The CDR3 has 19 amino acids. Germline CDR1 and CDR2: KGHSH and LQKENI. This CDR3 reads CASSRRLAGDNKNTGELFF. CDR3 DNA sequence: TGTGCCAGCTCACGGAGACTAGCGGGAGACAATAAGAACACCGGGGAGCTGTTTTTT.

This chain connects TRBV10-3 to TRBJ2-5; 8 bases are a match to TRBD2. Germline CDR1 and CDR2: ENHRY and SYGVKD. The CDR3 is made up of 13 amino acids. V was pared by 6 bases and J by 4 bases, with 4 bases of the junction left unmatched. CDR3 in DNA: TGTGCCATCAGCGGGACTAGTGGAGAGACCCAGTACTTC. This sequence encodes CAISGTSGETQYF.

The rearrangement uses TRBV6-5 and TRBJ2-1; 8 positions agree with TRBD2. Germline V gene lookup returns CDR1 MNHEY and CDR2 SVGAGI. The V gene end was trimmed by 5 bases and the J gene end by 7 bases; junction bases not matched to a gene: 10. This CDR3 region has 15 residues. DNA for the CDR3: TGTGCCAGCAGTCCCCCCGTCGGGGGGGCAAATGAGCAGTTCTTC. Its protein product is CASSPPVGGANEQFF.

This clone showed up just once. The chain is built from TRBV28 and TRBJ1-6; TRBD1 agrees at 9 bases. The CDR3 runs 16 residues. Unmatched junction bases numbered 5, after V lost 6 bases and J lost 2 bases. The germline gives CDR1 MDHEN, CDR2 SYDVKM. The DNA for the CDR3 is TGTGCCAGCAGCCCCCACAGGGGGCCCTATAATTCACCCCTCCACTTT. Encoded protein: CASSPHRGPYNSPLHF.

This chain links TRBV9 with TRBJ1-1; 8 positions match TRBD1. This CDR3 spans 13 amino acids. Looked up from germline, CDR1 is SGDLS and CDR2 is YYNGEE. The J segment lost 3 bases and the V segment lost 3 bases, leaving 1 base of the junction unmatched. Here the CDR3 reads CASSGQGYTEAFF. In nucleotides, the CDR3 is TGTGCCAGCAGCGGACAGGGGTACACTGAAGCTTTCTTT.

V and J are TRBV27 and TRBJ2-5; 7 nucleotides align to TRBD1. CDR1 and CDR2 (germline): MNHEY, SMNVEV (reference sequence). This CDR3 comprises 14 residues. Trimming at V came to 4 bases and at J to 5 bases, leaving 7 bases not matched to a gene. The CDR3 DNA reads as TGTGCCAGCAGTTCCTTACAGGGGACGGAGACCCAGTACTTC. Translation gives CASSSLQGTETQYF.

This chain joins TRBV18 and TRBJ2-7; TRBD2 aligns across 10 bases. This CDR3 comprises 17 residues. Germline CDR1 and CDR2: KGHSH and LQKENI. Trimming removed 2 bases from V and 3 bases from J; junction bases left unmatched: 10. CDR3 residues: CASSPGGETSGVYEQYF. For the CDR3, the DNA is TGTGCCAGCTCACCAGGGGGAGAAACTAGCGGGGTCTACGAGCAGTACTTC.

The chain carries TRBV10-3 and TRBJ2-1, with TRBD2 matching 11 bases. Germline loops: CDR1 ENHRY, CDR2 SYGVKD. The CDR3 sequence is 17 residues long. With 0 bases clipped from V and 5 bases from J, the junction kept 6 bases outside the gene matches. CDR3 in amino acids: CAISESTGTSGDNEQFF. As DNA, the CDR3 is TGTGCCATCAGTGAGTCGACAGGGACTAGCGGTGACAATGAGCAGTTCTTC.

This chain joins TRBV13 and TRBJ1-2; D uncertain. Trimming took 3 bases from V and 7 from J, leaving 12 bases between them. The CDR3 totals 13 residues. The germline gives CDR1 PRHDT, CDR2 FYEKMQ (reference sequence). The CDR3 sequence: CASSFQPAGGYTF. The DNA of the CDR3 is TGTGCCAGCAGCTTCCAACCCGCCGGTGGCTACACCTTC.

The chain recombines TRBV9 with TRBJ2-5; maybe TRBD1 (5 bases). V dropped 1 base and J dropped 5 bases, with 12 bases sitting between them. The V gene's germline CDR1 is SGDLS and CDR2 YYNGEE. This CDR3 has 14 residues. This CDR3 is CASSVLQGPETQYF. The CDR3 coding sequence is TGTGCCAGCAGCGTACTTCAGGGTCCGGAGACCCAGTACTTC.

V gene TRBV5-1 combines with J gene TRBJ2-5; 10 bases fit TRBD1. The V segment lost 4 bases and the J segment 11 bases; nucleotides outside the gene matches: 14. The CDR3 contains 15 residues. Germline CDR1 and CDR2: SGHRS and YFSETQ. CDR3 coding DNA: TGCGCCAGCAGCGACCGGGCCGGGACAGGGGTGGAGCAGTACTTC. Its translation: CASSDRAGTGVEQYF.

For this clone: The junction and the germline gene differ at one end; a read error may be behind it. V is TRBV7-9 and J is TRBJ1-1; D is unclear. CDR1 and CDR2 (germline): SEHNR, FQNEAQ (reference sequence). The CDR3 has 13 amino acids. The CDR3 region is CSSSLAEGTEAFF. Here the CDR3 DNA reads TGTTCCAGCAGCTTAGCCGAGGGCACTGAAGCTTTCTTT.

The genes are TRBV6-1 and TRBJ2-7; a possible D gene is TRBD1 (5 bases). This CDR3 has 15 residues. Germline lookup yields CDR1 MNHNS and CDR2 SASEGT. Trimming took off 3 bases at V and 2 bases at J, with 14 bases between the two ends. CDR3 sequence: CASSEAETVPYEQYF. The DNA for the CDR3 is TGTGCCAGCAGTGAGGCTGAGACAGTCCCCTACGAGCAGTACTTC.

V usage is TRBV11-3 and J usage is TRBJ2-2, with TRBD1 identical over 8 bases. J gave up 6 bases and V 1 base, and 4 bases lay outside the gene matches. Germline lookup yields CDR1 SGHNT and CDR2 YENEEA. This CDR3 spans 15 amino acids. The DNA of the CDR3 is TGTGCCAGCAGCTTAGCGCAGGGGGCGGCCGGGGAGCTGTTTTTT. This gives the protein CASSLAQGAAGELFF.

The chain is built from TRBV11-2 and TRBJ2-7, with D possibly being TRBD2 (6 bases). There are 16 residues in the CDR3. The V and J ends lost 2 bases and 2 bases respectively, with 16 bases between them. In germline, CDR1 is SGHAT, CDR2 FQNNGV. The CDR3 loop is CASSLTYSGVAYEQYF. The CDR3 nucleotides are TGTGCCAGCAGCTTAACTTATTCGGGGGTAGCCTACGAGCAGTACTTC.

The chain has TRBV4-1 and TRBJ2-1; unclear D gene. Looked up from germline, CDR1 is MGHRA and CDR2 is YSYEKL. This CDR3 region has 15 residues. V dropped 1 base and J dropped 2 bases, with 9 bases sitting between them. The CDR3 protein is CASSQAPIPYNEQFF. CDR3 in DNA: TGCGCCAGCAGCCAAGCGCCTATCCCCTACAATGAGCAGTTCTTC.

This CDR3 reads CASSFGTRRGAKNIQYF. The CDR3 DNA reads TGTGCCAGCAGTTTTGGGACAAGACGCGGAGCCAAAAACATTCAGTACTTC. The chain links TRBV28 to TRBJ2-4, with TRBD1 as a possible D gene (6 bases). Deletions cut 3 bases from V and 0 bases from J, with 15 bases between. The V gene's germline CDR1 is MDHEN and CDR2 SYDVKM. The CDR3 contains 17 residues. Filled out from reference TRBV28 and TRBJ2-4, the complete variable domain reads DVKVTQSSRYLVKRTGEKVFLECVQDMDHENMFWYRQDPGLGLRLIYFSYDVKMKEKGDIPEGYSVSREKKERFSLILESASTNQTSMYLCASSFGTRRGAKNIQYFGAGTRLSVL.